This section outlines one T cell receptor (beta chain) sequence together with its context. The data were taken from a study of blood T cell repertoires in COVID-19. This CDR3 comprises 13 residues. Trimming removed 3 bases at V and 5 bases at J, with 10 bases between. The V gene's germline CDR1 is MNHEY and CDR2 SVGAGI. In the original analysis: Counts of nucleated cells, estimated from reference gene primer amplification, were obtained. Assay: immunoSEQ multiplex PCR; the TCRdb copy retains only in-frame clones and omits some. Clonal size and the V and J genes are those of that table, whereas D and trimming came from the DNA. The table lists 200,000 to 250,000 clones, around 90% of them singletons.

The sequence derives from a woman younger than 30 who had recovered from COVID-19. The rearrangement uses TRBV6-5 and TRBJ2-5, with D tentatively TRBD1 (5 bases). Sequenced sample: peripheral blood. DNA of the CDR3: TGTGCCAGCAGTTATGGGGCTGGGGAGACCCAGTACTTC. Amino acids: CASSYGAGETQYF.